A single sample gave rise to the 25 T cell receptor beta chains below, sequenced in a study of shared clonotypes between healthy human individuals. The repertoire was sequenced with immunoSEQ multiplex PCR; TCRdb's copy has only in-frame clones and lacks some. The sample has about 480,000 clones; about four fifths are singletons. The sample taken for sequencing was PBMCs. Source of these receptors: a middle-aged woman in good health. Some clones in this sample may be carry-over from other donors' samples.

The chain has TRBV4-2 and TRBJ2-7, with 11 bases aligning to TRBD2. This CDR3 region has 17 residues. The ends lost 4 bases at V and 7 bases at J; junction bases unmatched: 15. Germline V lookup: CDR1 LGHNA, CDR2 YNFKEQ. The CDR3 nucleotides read TGTGCCAGCAGCCGAGAGACCTTAGCGGGAGGGCCAGGAGAGCAGTACTTC. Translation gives CASSRETLAGGPGEQYF.

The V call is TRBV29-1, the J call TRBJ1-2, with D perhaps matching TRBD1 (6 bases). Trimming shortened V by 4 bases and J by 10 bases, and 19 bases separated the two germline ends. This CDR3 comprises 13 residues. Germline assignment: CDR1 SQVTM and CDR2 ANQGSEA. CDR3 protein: CSVAARGQSTYTF. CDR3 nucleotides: TGCAGCGTTGCGGCCAGAGGACAGTCCACCTACACCTTC. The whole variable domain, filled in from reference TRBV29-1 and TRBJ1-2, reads SAVISQKPSRDICQRGTSLTIQCQVDSQVTMMFWYRQQPGQSLTLIATANQGSEATYESGFVIDKFPISRPNLTFSTLTVSNMSPEDSSIYLCSVAARGQSTYTFGSGTRLTVV.

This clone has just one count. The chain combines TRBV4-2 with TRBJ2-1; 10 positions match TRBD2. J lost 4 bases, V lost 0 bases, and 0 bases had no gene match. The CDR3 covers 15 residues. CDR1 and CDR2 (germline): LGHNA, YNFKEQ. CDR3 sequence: CASSQETSGYNEQFF. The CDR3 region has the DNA TGTGCCAGCAGCCAAGAGACTAGCGGGTACAATGAGCAGTTCTTC.

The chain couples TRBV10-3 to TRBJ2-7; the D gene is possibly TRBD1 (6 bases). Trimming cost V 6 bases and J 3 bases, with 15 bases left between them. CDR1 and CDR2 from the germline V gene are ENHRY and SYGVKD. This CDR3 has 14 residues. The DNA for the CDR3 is TGTGCCATCAGAGCTACAGGGCTGGACTACGAGCAGTACTTC. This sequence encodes CAIRATGLDYEQYF.

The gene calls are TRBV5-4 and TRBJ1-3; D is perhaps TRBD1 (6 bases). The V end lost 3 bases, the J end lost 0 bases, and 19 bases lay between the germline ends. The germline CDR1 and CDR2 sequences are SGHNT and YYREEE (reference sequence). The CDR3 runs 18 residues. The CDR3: CASSSGKTGGVSGNTIYF. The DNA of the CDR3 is TGTGCCAGCAGCTCCGGAAAAACGGGGGGCGTCTCTGGAAACACCATATATTTT.

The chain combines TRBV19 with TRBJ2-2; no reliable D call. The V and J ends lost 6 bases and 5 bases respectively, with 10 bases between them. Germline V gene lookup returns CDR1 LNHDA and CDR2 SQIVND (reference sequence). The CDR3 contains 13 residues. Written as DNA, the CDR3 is TGTGCCAGTAGGGCAGCTGGGACCGGGGAGCTGTTTTTT. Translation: CASRAAGTGELFF.

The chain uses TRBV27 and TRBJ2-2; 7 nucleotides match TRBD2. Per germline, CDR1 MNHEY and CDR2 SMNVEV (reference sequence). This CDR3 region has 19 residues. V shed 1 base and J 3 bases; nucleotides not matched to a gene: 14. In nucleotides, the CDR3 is TGTGCCAGCAGTTTATACGGTCCGGGCGGGAGAAGGGACACCGGGGAGCTGTTTTTT. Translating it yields CASSLYGPGGRRDTGELFF.

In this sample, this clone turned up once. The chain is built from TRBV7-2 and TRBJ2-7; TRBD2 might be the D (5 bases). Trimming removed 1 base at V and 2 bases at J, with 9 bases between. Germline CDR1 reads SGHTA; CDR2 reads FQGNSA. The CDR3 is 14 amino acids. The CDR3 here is CASSLEPSPYEQYF. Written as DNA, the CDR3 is TGTGCCAGCAGCTTAGAGCCTAGCCCCTACGAGCAGTACTTC.

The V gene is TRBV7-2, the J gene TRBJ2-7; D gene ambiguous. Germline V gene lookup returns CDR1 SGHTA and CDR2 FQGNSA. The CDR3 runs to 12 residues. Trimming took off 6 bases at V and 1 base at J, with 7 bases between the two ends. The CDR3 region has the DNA TGTGCCAGCAGTTCATATTCCTACGAGCAGTACTTC. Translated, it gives CASSSYSYEQYF.

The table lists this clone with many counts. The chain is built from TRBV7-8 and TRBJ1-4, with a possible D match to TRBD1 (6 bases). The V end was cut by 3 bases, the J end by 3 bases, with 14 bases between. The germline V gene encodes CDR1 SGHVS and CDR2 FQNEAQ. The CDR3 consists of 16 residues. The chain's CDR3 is CASSLGAGRANEKLFF. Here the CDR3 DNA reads TGTGCCAGCAGCTTGGGGGCAGGGAGGGCTAATGAAAAACTGTTTTTT.

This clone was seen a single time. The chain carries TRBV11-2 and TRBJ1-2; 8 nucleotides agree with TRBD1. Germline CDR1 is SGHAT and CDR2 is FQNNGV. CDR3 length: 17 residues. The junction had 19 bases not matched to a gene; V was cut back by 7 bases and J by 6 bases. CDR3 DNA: TGTGCCAGCACCATTAACACCCCTCCCCCGGGACAGGATGGCTACACCTTC. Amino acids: CASTINTPPPGQDGYTF.

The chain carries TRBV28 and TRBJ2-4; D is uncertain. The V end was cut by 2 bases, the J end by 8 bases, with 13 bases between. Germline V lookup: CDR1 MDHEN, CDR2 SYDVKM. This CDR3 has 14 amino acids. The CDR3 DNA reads TGTGCCAGCAGTTTACGCTCCCTTCGGCACATTCAGTACTTC. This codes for CASSLRSLRHIQYF.

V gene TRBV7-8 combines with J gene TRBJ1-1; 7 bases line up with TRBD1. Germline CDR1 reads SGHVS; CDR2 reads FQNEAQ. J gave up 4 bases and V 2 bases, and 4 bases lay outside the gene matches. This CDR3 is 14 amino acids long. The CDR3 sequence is CASSLLGTATEAFF. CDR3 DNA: TGTGCCAGCAGCTTACTAGGGACAGCCACTGAAGCTTTCTTT.

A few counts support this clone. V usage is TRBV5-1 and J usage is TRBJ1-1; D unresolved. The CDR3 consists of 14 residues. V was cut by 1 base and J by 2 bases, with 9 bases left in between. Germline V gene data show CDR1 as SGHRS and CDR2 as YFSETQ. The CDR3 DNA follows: TGCGCCAGCAGCTTGCAGGCGGCCAACACTGAAGCTTTCTTT. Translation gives CASSLQAANTEAFF.

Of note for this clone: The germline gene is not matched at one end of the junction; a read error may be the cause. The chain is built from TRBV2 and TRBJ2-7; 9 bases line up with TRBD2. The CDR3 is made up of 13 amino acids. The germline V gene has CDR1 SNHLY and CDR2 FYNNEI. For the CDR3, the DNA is TGTGCCAGCACAAGCGGGAGGTTTGACCCAGAGTCCTTC. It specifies CASTSGRFDPESF.

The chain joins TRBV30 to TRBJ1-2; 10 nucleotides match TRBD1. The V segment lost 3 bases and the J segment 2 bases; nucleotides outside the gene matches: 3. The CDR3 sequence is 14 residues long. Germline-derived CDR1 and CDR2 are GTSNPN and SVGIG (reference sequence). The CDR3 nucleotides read TGTGCCTGGAGGGGACAGGGGCACAACTATGGCTACACCTTC. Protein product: CAWRGQGHNYGYTF. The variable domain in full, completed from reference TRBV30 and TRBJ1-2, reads SQTIHQWPATLVQPVGSPLSLECTVEGTSNPNLYWYRQAAGRGLQLLFYSVGIGQISSEVPQNLSASRPQDRQFILSSKKLLLSDSGFYLCAWRGQGHNYGYTFGSGTRLTVV.

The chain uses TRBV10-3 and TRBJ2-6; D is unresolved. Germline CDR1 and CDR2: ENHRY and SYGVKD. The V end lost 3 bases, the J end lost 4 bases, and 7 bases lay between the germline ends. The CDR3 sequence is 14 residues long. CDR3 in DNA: TGTGCCATCAGTGAAGGCCTGGGGGCCAACGTCCTGACTTTC. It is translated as CAISEGLGANVLTF.

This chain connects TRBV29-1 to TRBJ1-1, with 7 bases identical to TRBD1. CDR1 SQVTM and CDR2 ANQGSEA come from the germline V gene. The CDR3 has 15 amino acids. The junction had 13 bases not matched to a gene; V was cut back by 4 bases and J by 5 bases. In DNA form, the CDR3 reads TGCAGCGTTGTGAGGGCAGGGGGAGCGAATACTGAAGCTTTCTTT. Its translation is CSVVRAGGANTEAFF.

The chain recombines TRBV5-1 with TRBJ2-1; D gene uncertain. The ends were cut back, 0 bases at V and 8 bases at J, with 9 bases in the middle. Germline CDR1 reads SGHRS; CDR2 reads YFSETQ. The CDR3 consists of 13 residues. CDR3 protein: CASSLGGSDEQFF. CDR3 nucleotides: TGCGCCAGCAGCTTGGGCGGCTCGGATGAGCAGTTCTTC.

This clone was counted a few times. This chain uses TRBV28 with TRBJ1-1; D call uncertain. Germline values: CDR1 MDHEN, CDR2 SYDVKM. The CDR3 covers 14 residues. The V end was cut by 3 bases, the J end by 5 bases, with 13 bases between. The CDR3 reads CASSFRSHFTEAFF. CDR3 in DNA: TGTGCCAGCAGTTTTCGGTCCCACTTTACTGAAGCTTTCTTT. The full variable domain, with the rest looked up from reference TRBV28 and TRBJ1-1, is DVKVTQSSRYLVKRTGEKVFLECVQDMDHENMFWYRQDPGLGLRLIYFSYDVKMKEKGDIPEGYSVSREKKERFSLILESASTNQTSMYLCASSFRSHFTEAFFGQGTRLTVV.

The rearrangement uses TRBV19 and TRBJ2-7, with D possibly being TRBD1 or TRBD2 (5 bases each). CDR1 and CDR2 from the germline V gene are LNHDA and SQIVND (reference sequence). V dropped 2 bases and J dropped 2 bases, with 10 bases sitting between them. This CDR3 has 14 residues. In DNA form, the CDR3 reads TGTGCCAGTAGTATATCCGGGACGGCCTACGAGCAGTACTTC. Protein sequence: CASSISGTAYEQYF.

CDR3 sequence: CASSPGGFAARGTQYF. The CDR3, as DNA: TGTGCCAGCTCACCAGGCGGCTTTGCGGCTAGGGGTACGCAGTATTTT. This chain connects TRBV18 to TRBJ2-3, with D tentatively TRBD1 (5 bases). V was pared by 2 bases and J by 8 bases, with 20 bases between. Germline CDR1 reads KGHSH; CDR2 reads LQKENI. This CDR3 is built from 16 residues.

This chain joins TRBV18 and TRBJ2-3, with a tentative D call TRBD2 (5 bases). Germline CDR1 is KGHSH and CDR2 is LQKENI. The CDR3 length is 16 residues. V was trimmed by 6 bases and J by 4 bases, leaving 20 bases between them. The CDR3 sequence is CASSSQGGAPADTQYF. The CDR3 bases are TGTGCCAGCTCGTCCCAAGGAGGAGCCCCCGCAGATACGCAGTATTTT.

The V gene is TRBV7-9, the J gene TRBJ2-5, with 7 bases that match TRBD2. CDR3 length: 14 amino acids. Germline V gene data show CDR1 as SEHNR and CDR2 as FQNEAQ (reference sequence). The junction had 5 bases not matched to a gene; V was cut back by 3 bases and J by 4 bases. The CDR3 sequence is CASSLPAGVETQYF. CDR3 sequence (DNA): TGTGCCAGCAGCTTGCCCGCGGGAGTAGAGACCCAGTACTTC.

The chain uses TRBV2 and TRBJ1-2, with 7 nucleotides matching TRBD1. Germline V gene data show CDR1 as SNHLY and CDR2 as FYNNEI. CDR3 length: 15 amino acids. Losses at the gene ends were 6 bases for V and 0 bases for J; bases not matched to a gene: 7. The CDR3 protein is CASRRGQNPNYGYTF. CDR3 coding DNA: TGTGCCAGCAGGAGGGGACAGAACCCTAACTATGGCTACACCTTC.